The entry below gives a single T cell receptor beta chain sequence along with its context. The data originate from a study of blood T cell repertoires in COVID-19. Across the study: Samples of COVID-19 (acute and convalescent) were obtained from the United States, Italy and Spain. Nucleic acid was either cDNA or gDNA, and it came from T cells, B-cell-depleted T cells, or PBMCs.

Per the original data handling: Scientists estimated how many nucleated cells there were by amplifying reference gene primers. Sequencing used immunoSEQ multiplex PCR; TCRdb keeps in-frame clones, though not all of them. V and J calls plus clone size are reproduced from that table; the DNA served to infer D and trimming. The sample has approximately 230,000 clones, around 83% seen once. Germline loops: CDR1 SGHKS, CDR2 YYEKEE (reference sequence). This CDR3 region has 13 residues. The V gene end was trimmed by 3 bases and the J gene end by 8 bases; junction bases not matched to a gene: 4. V usage is TRBV5-5 and J usage is TRBJ2-1; 8 nucleotides agree with TRBD1. The receptor was derived from a man older than 75 with acute or convalescent COVID-19. Sequencing input: peripheral blood. Here the CDR3 reads CASSSRTGYEQFF. CDR3 DNA sequence: TGTGCCAGCAGCTCGCGGACAGGGTATGAGCAGTTCTTC. Full variable domain (missing parts from reference TRBV5-5 and TRBJ2-1): DAGVTQSPTHLIKTRGQQVTLRCSPISGHKSVSWYQQVLGQGPQFIFQYYEKEERGRGNFPDRFSARQFPNYSSELNVNALLLGDSALYLCASSSRTGYEQFFGPGTRLTVL.